This TCR beta chain was observed in a study of blood T cell repertoires in COVID-19. Between the trimmed V and J ends, which lost 2 bases and 7 bases, there was a span of 12 bases. CDR1 and CDR2 (germline): SGHNT, YYREEE (reference sequence). This CDR3 is 14 amino acids long. Sequencing used immunoSEQ multiplex PCR; TCRdb keeps in-frame clones, though not all of them. In the table there are 200,000 or so clones, almost 80% of which are singletons. The TCR was taken from a man in his fifties or sixties with active or convalescent COVID-19. The chain couples TRBV5-4 to TRBJ2-2; a weak D match, TRBD2 (6 bases). The sequenced sample consisted of peripheral blood. This chain's CDR3 is CASSFVSEGGELFF. The CDR3 DNA reads TGTGCCAGCAGCTTTGTGTCGGAGGGCGGGGAGCTGTTTTTT.